The text below deals with one T cell receptor beta chain. There is no known antigen for this receptor. Per-base quality was not reported, and no clone a single base away is much larger than it. Between the V and J ends, shortened by 4 bases and 1 base respectively, the junction contains 19 bases. The CDR1 and CDR2 encoded by the germline V gene (reference sequence) are GTSNPN and SVGIG. From the cysteine through the phenylalanine, the CDR3 covers 16 amino acids. Only the CDR3 portion is preserved as DNA: 48 bases, with reading frame beginning at the first base. The data are from a study of T-cell reconstitution after alpha-beta-depleted transplantation in children (dated by TCRdb to the mid-2010s). About the investigation overall: T-cell immune reconstitution after TCRalphabeta/CD19-depleted allogeneic hematopoietic cell transplantation in children was quantitatively tracked in the study by means of TCR repertoire profiling.

Overall results and qualifications from the work: In some patients, high TCRbeta diversity at day 60 was attributed to recipient T cells and intrathymic progenitors that had survived conditioning. Apparently early alphabetaT-cell count recovery about two months after transplant reportedly relied on only several hundred rapidly expanded clones derived from non-depleted graft cells. The frequencies of hyperexpanded clones fell over the following months, and after one year, T-cell counts and TCRbeta diversity were mostly attributed to newly produced T cells.

This sample's treatment or condition label indicates: allogeneic hematopoietic cell transplantation with graft depleted of TCRalphabeta T cells and CD19 B cells. TCRalphabeta/CD19-depleted allogeneic hematopoietic cell grafts were given to the transplant recipients, all of whom were children. Library prep was done by PCR. Sequencing took place on an Illumina HiSeq 2500. TCR libraries were prepared with molecular barcoding, using unique molecular identifiers to normalize TCRbeta repertoire quantification. TCRdb cleaned the public reads at Q25 with fastp, built clones with MiXCR and kept in-frame beta chains. Identical CDR3 protein sequences are pooled into one entry, listed with their most common genes and DNA. This sample comprises about 16,000 distinct CDR3 sequences, 5.1% of them detected only once. Clones ranked in the top ten supply about 7.3% of the sample.

The V and J genes are TRBV30 and TRBJ2-5, with a weak D call of TRBD1 (6 bases match). The receptor was derived from a boy between 10 and 17 years old with acute lymphoblastic leukemia, due to receive a stem cell transplant. The source was PBMCs, collected before TCRalphabeta/CD19-depleted stem cell transplant. Here the CDR3 is given as CAWTRRVQGPQETQYF. The DNA sequence reads TGTGCCTGGACCCGACGGGTACAGGGCCCCCAAGAGACCCAGTACTTC.